This TCR beta chain was documented in a study of identical twins. General study points: Insertions were fewer in abundant cord blood beta clonotypes, whereas memory repertoires showed none of this pattern. Models predicted less out-of-frame TCR alpha sharing in monozygotic twins than was found.

A note on this clonotype: The target antigen is unknown.

TCRdb reprocessed the 5' RACE reads via MiXCR and lists one record per CDR3 protein. The sample records some 790,000 distinct CDR3 sequences, roughly 20% being singletons. Germline CDR1 reads MNHEY; CDR2 reads SVGEGT. V shed 2 bases, J shed 3 bases, and the junction held 5 bases outside the gene matches. The CDR3 is 15 amino acids. This sample was shared with a second study, whose subject was T cells expressing NK-cell markers. This second study notes: Leadership of the CD3+CD56-NKG2C+ fraction also belonged to these clonotypes in several donors.

This receptor was obtained from a woman under 30 in good health. Sequenced sample: PBMCs. The rearrangement links TRBV6-2 or TRBV6-3 to TRBJ1-1, with TRBD1 matching over 8 bases. CDR3: CASSYRLTGDTEAFF. The CDR3 bases are TGTGCCAGCAGTTACCGTTTGACAGGGGACACTGAAGCTTTCTTT.